Listed below are T cell receptor beta chains from one sample, sequenced in a study of T cell changes during pregnancy in multiple sclerosis. The method was immunoSEQ multiplex PCR; TCRdb's version includes in-frame clones alone and lacks a portion of them. This table holds 38,000 or so clones, about 90% found once. The sample here was CD4+ T cells from peripheral blood mononuclear cells, taken in the second trimester of pregnancy. Every receptor here comes from a female donor in good health, enrolled as a control in a pregnancy study. CDR3s include the opening cysteine and the closing phenylalanine or tryptophan. A D gene is named only where the DNA matches it firmly.

14	TRBV6-5	TRBJ1-6	.	CASNRRGKSSPLHF
15	TRBV4-2	TRBJ1-1	.	CASSLQTAMNTEAFF
13	TRBV19	TRBJ1-4	TRBD1	CASRDRGREKLFF
15	TRBV14	TRBJ1-2	TRBD1	CASSRWTGSRYGYTF
14	TRBV6-4	TRBJ2-2	.	CASRHDRNTGELFF
15	TRBV19	TRBJ1-5	TRBD1	CASTKQGPSNQPQHF
18	TRBV6-1	TRBJ2-5	TRBD1	CASSENGLAGGRQETQYF
15	TRBV11-1	TRBJ2-1	TRBD1	CASSLRTGGVGEQFF
16	TRBV7-3	TRBJ2-1	TRBD1	CASSLGTGTGENEQFF
12	TRBV19	TRBJ2-1	.	CASSTRLNEQFF
13	TRBV29-1	TRBJ1-2	TRBD1	CSVGDRGGGGYTF
13	TRBV19	TRBJ2-1	TRBD2	CASSPGTRAEQFF
14	TRBV7-9	TRBJ2-7	TRBD1	CASSADRVANEQYF
14	TRBV7-6	TRBJ1-6	TRBD1	CASAAGTDNSPLHF
12	TRBV7-9	TRBJ1-2	TRBD1	CASGQGGYGYTF
16	TRBV6-5	TRBJ1-1	.	CASSYGGVDVNTEAFF
14	TRBV6-5	TRBJ2-2	.	CASSGTGVPGELFF
14	TRBV28	TRBJ2-5	TRBD1	CASSTTGTGETQYF
14	TRBV28	TRBJ2-1	TRBD1	CARPGTVVTNEQFF
15	TRBV15	TRBJ1-4	.	CATSREARGYEKLFF
16	TRBV7-2	TRBJ2-3	.	CASSLGTAGPTDTQYF
11	TRBV10-1	TRBJ1-5	.	CASPAGGAGHF
12	TRBV7-3	TRBJ2-7	TRBD2	CASSLRGGEQYF
10	TRBV2	TRBJ2-1	.	CASSGNEQFF
14	TRBV28	TRBJ1-4	.	CASSLQGLGEKLFF
10	TRBV6-5	TRBJ2-7	.	CASLRLEQYF
11	TRBV5-6	TRBJ1-1	.	CASSLNTEAFF
18	TRBV11-2	TRBJ1-1	TRBD1	CASSPSIGGGRVNTEAFF
15	TRBV2	TRBJ2-5	TRBD2	CATRPGAGGVETQYF
14	TRBV9	TRBJ2-7	.	CASSVVQGGDEQYF
15	TRBV6-5	TRBJ2-7	TRBD1	CASSLGDRGRYEQYF
13	TRBV16	TRBJ2-7	.	CASSPPLAYEQYF
13	TRBV7-2	TRBJ2-5	.	CASSLGLKETQYF
16	TRBV7-9	TRBJ1-5	.	CASSSTGIWTNQPQHF
13	TRBV11-2	TRBJ2-4	TRBD2	CASSRGGSNIQYF
15	TRBV7-2	TRBJ2-2	.	CASSPRTAATGELFF
13	TRBV6-1	TRBJ2-3	TRBD2	CASSGERTSPQYF